The text below deals with one T cell receptor (beta chain). Its target is not known. The authors amplified TCR beta CDR3 regions, and they did so from RNA transcripts for repertoire sequencing. First-round RT-PCR employed HTBI primers, with a second-round multiplex PCR after it. In TCRdb, the multiplex PCR reads were re-called with MiXCR into one record per CDR3 protein. The table records over a million distinct CDR3 sequences, 35% to 45% of them present only once. The data derive from a study of Graves' ophthalmopathy and Graves' hyperthyroidism. Overall study results and limits: Blood also held most thyroid clonotypes expanded above 0.001 frequency.

The J segment lost 3 bases and the V segment lost 4 bases, leaving 9 bases of the junction unmatched. This CDR3 spans 15 amino acids. CDR1 is ENHRY and CDR2 is SYGVKD in the germline V gene. This chain joins TRBV10-3 and TRBJ2-7, with 7 bases lining up with TRBD1. The sample was peripheral blood or thyroid tissue (not recorded which). This TCR was recovered from an adult man with Graves' hyperthyroidism. The chain's CDR3 is CAISADPTGNYEQYF. The CDR3 DNA sequence: TGTGCCATCAGTGCCGACCCGACAGGGAACTACGAGCAGTACTTC.